Given below is one T cell receptor (beta chain) in context. V shed 5 bases and J shed 4 bases, with 18 bases lying between them. The CDR3 contains 16 residues. CDR1 is LNHDA, CDR2 SQIVND, per germline (reference sequence). This sample stems from a study of blood T cell repertoires in COVID-19. In the authors' methods: Reference gene primers were amplified, and this amplification served to estimate nucleated cell counts. Repertoires were generated with immunoSEQ multiplex PCR, while TCRdb's copy carries only in-frame clones and drops some. Clonal size and the V and J genes are those of that table, whereas D and trimming came from the DNA. The sample consists of a few hundred thousand clones, around 85% of them appearing once.

The chain is built from TRBV19 and TRBJ2-1; no clear D gene. Sequencing used peripheral blood. The TCR originated in a man older than 75 with acute or convalescent COVID-19. CDR3 in amino acids: CASSPQVLGPYNEQFF. The DNA for the CDR3 is TGTGCCAGTAGTCCCCAGGTCCTCGGCCCTTACAATGAGCAGTTCTTC. Full variable domain (missing parts from reference TRBV19 and TRBJ2-1): DGGITQSPKYLFRKEGQNVTLSCEQNLNHDAMYWYRQDPGQGLRLIYYSQIVNDFQKGDIAEGYSVSREKKESFPLTVTSAQKNPTAFYLCASSPQVLGPYNEQFFGPGTRLTVL.